This is a list of T cell receptor beta chains from one sample in a study of PD-L1 blockade in urothelial cancer. Profiled with immunoSEQ multiplex PCR; TCRdb holds only in-frame clones, not every one. The sample records tens of thousands of clones, 80% to 90% being singletons. Material: PBMCs, obtained around atezolizumab (anti-PD-L1) treatment. The receptors shown here come from a man aged 55 to 70 with urothelial cancer. Each CDR3 is given with its conserved first and last residue. Fields, in order: CDR3 protein, clone size, V gene. Not every row has a clone size; where given, it reads once, few, many or a size class.

CASSQGSHNEQFF . TRBV5-6
CASSSHRGQSYGYTF . TRBV6-5
CASSQQAQDEQYF once TRBV18
CASSLKQGAYTGELFF . TRBV5-5
CASSLLGQGRSYEQYF . TRBV5-4
CASGCDVNRSNEQYF once TRBV12-5
CASSSNRGGSRVQPQHF . TRBV18
CASSRDSVIVGQETQYF . TRBV5-6
CASSPGAEDTQYF . TRBV9
CASSDSGATNEKLFF . TRBV6-1
CASSLRTGEAFF . TRBV9
CAGMDSSNTGELFF . TRBV19
CATSERQGGTGELFF . TRBV15
CASSAGQENSPLHF . TRBV6-5
CASSSSLTGGYYGYTF . TRBV7-9
CASSRATRDGTYGYTF . TRBV7-2
CASSPYVATGDTGELFF . TRBV18
CASSPGTGSYEQYF . TRBV10-2
CASSYSGKDYGYTF once TRBV6-5
CAISESIGESPSGNTIYF . TRBV10-3
CASSFQTPRTGDEQYF . TRBV7-8
CASSVGFLEAGELFF . TRBV2
CASSYSRRGEQYF . TRBV6-5
CASSTPGQVISGANVLTF . TRBV28
CASRRDRAGNTIYF . TRBV28
CASSDQGLAGENTDTQYF . TRBV19
CASSYGGVPSSYEQYF . TRBV6-6
CASSSTGGAQPQHF . TRBV7-9
CAISGGQGPSGANVLTF . TRBV10-3
CASRGQGNSPLHF . TRBV28
CASSPLTGSNQPQHF once TRBV28
CASSRFSGGTKEQFF . TRBV5-4
CASSERSGGGTDTQYF . TRBV25-1
CASTPGGLSSYNEQFF . TRBV5-4
CASSADRARKHQPQHF few TRBV18
CASSFDGQGKETQYF few TRBV5-5
CASRAGGAVLDEQFF few TRBV2